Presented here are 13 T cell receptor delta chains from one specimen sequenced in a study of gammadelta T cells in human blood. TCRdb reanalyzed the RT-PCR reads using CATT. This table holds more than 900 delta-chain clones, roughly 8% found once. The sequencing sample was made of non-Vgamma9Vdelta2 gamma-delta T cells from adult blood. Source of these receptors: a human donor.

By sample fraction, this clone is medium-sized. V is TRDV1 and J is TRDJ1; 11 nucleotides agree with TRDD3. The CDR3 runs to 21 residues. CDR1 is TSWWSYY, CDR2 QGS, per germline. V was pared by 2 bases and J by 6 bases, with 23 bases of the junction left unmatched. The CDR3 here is CALGEGGLPLTRWGIRYKLIF. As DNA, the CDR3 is TGTGCTCTTGGGGAAGGGGGCCTTCCCTTAACCAGATGGGGGATACGGTATAAACTCATCTTT.

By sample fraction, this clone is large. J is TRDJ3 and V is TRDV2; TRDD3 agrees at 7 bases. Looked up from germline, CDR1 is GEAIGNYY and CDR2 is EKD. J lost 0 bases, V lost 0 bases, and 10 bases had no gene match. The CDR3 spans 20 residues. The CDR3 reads CACDTGSGGQSSWDTRQMFF. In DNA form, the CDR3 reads TGTGCCTGTGACACCGGTTCTGGGGGCCAAAGCTCCTGGGACACCCGACAGATGTTTTTC.

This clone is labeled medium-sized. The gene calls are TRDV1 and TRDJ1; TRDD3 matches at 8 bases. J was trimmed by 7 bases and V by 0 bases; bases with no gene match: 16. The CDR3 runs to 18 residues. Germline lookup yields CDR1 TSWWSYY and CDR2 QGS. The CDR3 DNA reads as TGTGCTCTTGGGGAACTTCTTCCCGGCTGGGGGAAGACGGGTAAACTCATCTTT. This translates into CALGELLPGWGKTGKLIF.

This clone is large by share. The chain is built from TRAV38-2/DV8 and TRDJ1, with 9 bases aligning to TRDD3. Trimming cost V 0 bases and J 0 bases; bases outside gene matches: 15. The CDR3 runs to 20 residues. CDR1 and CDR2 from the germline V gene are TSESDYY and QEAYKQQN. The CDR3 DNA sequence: TGTGCTTATAGGAGCGATGGCCTTCCCCCGTACTGGGGGAACACCGATAAACTCATCTTT. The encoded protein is CAYRSDGLPPYWGNTDKLIF.

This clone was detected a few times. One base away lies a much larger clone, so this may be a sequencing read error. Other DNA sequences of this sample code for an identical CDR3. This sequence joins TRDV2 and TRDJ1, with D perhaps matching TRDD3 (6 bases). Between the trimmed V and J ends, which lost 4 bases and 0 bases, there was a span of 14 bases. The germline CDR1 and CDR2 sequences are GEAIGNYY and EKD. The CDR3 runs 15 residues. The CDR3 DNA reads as TGTGCCTGTGATACCCCGGGGGACGACACCGATAAACTCATCTTT. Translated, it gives CACDTPGDDTDKLIF.

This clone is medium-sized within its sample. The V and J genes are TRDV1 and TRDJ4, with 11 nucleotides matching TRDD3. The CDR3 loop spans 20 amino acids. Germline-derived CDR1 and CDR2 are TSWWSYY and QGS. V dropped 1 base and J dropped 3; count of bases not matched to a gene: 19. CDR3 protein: CALGERLLILRWGIHRPLIF. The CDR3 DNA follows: TGTGCTCTTGGGGAACGCCTCCTTATCCTACGCTGGGGGATACATCGACCCCTGATCTTT.

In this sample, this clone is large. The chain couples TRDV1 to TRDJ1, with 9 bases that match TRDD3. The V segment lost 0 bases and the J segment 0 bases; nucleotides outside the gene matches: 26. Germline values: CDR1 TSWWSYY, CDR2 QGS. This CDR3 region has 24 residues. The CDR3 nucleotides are TGTGCTCTTGGGGAACTAAATACGTGGCTACGTCGTACTGGGGGACACTTTTACACCGATAAACTCATCTTT. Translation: CALGELNTWLRRTGGHFYTDKLIF.

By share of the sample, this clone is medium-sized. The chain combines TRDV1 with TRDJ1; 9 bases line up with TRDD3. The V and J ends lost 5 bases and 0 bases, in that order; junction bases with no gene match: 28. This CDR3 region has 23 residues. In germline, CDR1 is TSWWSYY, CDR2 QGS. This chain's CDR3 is CALGKVRPSNKYWGTTYTDKLIF. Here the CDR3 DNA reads TGTGCTCTTGGGAAGGTTAGGCCTTCCAACAAGTACTGGGGGACAACGTACACCGATAAACTCATCTTT.

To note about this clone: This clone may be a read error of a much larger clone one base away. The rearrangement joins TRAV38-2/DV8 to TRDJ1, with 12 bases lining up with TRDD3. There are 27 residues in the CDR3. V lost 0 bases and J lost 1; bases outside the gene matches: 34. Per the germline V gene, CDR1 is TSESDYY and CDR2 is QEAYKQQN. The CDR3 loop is CAYRSAGPILSPSSTGGYRVSTDKLIF. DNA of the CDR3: TGTGCTTATAGGAGCGCGGGCCCCATCCTTTCCCCTTCAAGTACTGGGGGATACCGGGTAAGCACCGATAAACTCATCTTT.

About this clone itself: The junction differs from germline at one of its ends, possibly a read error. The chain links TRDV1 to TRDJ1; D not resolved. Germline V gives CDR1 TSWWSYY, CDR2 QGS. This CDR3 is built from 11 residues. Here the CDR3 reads CALVWPTTLFF. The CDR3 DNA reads TGTGCTCTTGTCTGGCCGACCACCTTGTTCTTT.

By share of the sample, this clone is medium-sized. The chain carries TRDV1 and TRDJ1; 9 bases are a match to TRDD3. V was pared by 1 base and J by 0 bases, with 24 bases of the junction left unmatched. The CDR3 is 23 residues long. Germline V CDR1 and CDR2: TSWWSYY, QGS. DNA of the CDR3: TGTGCTCTTGGGGAACCTTTTTCCGGGAACAAGCGTACTGGGGGACCGTACACCGATAAACTCATCTTT. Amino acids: CALGEPFSGNKRTGGPYTDKLIF.

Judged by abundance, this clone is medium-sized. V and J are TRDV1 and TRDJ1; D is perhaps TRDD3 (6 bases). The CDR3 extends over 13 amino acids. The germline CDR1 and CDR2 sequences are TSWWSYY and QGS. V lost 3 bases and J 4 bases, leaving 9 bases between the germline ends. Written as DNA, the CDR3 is TGTGCTCTTGGGGAGTGGGGGGGCGATAAACTCATCTTT. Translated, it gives CALGEWGGDKLIF.

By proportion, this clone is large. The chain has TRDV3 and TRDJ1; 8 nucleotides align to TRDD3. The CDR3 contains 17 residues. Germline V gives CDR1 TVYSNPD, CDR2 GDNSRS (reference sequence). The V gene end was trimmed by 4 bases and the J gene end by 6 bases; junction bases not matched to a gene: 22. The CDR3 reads CASKWTWRDTRTYKLIF. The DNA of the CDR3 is TGTGCCTCCAAATGGACTTGGCGGGATACGCGGACCTATAAACTCATCTTT. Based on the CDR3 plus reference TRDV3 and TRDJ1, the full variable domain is CDKVTQSSPDQTVASGSEVVLLCTYDTVYSNPDLFWYRIRPDYSFQFVFYGDNSRSEGADFTQGRFSVKHILTQKAFHLVISPVRTEDSATYYCASKWTWRDTRTYKLIFGKGTRVTVEP.